The clone carrying this T cell receptor (beta chain) was detected ten times or more. The time point here: patch test 2, 6 weeks after DPC sensitization. Treatment here: therapeutic diphenylcyclopropenone sensitization with weekly scalp DPC. This specimen comes from a study of human T cells and chemical hapten exposure. Looking at the study overall: Patch tests put 0.01% DPC on the upper back, and the results were checked at 6 days.

Attachment of unique molecular identifiers to individual cDNA molecules was performed in the library. TCRdb redid the calling of the RACE reads with MiXCR, one entry per CDR3 protein. The data hold a few hundred thousand distinct CDR3 sequences, with around 6% observed a single time. Trimming pared 5 bases from V and 1 base from J, leaving 17 bases between. The germline gives CDR1 SQVTM, CDR2 ANQGSEA. The CDR3 consists of 15 residues. This TCR derives from a woman between 18 and 30 years old with alopecia areata. Some clones in this sample may be carry-over from other donors' samples. The rearrangement joins TRBV29-1 to TRBJ1-1; no clear D gene. Sequencing used whole blood, obtained in connection with sensitization to the hapten diphenylcyclopropenone (DPC). Here the CDR3 DNA reads TGCAGCGTTCCCAAGGTCTCAGCGGGGAACACTGAAGCTTTCTTT. Protein: CSVPKVSAGNTEAFF.